This paragraph covers one T cell receptor (beta chain) sequence. This sample is part of a study of spatial heterogeneity in lung cancer. As for time point: sample taken at primary tumor resection. Unsorted whole RNA from tumor, nontumor lung or frozen PBMC underwent sequencing. 72 TRACERx patients with early, untreated non-small cell lung cancer donated samples. TCRdb reprocessed the 5' RACE reads via MiXCR and lists one record per CDR3 protein. The sample has about 44,000 distinct CDR3 sequences, roughly 15% seen once. The V and J ends lost 1 base and 4 bases, in that order; junction bases with no gene match: 3. Germline values: CDR1 SGHTA, CDR2 FQGNSA. The CDR3 covers 14 residues.

The sequence came from a male donor with early-stage non-small cell lung cancer. The input for sequencing was PBMCs, taken at surgery. V usage is TRBV7-2 and J usage is TRBJ1-2; 7 bases match TRBD1. CDR3 sequence (DNA): TGTGCCAGCAGCTTAGGACAGGGCTTCTATGGCTACACCTTC. As protein: CASSLGQGFYGYTF.